The 6 T cell receptor beta chains listed next were all sequenced from one sample in a study of OX40 agonist ivuxolimab in advanced cancers. The protocol was immunoSEQ multiplex PCR, while the TCRdb copy is restricted to in-frame clones and leaves out a portion. The sample yields about 82,000 clones, about 91% seen once. Sequencing used CD4+ or CD8+ T cells sorted from blood, obtained in a trial of the OX40 agonist ivuxolimab. The receptors stem from an adult with an advanced solid tumor such as melanoma, head and neck, liver or kidney cancer.

The chain has TRBV6-5 and TRBJ2-3, with 7 bases that match TRBD2. V gave up 3 bases and J gave up 1 base; unmatched junction bases: 4. This CDR3 spans 15 amino acids. Looked up from germline, CDR1 is MNHEY and CDR2 is SVGAGI. The CDR3 sequence: CASSYASGGTDTQYF. The CDR3 bases are TGTGCCAGCAGTTATGCCAGCGGGGGCACAGATACGCAGTATTTT.

This rearrangement joins TRBV11-3 to TRBJ2-4; D possibly uses TRBD1 or TRBD2 (5 bases each). This CDR3 is built from 14 residues. CDR1 is SGHNT and CDR2 is YENEEA in the germline V gene. With 2 bases removed from V and 5 bases from J, the gap between germline ends came to 10 bases. The CDR3 here is CASSLMGVENIQYF. In DNA, the CDR3 is TGTGCCAGCAGCTTAATGGGGGTCGAAAACATTCAGTACTTC.

The V call is TRBV5-6, the J call TRBJ2-4; D gene uncertain. This CDR3 spans 11 amino acids. Trimming cost V 4 bases and J 5 bases, with 4 bases left between them. Per germline, CDR1 SGHDT and CDR2 YYEEEE. The CDR3 DNA follows: TGTGCCAGCAGCCAGCAAAACATTCAGTACTTC. Its translation is CASSQQNIQYF.

The V call is TRBV5-4, the J call TRBJ2-2; the D is unclear. The CDR3 sequence is 13 residues long. CDR1 and CDR2 (germline): SGHNT, YYREEE (reference sequence). V lost 2 bases and J lost 6, with 8 bases in between. In nucleotides, the CDR3 is TGTGCCAGCAGCTTATCTGGGCCCGGGGAGCTGTTTTTT. Its protein is CASSLSGPGELFF.

The chain recombines TRBV19 with TRBJ1-5; D may be TRBD1 (5 bases). Germline CDR1 LNHDA, CDR2 SQIVND (reference sequence). The CDR3 sequence is 15 residues long. Trimming took off 3 bases at V and 0 bases at J, with 9 bases between the two ends. CDR3 sequence: CASSIGAGSNQPQHF. CDR3 in DNA: TGTGCCAGTAGTATCGGGGCAGGTAGCAATCAGCCCCAGCATTTT. Based on the CDR3 plus reference TRBV19 and TRBJ1-5, the full variable domain is DGGITQSPKYLFRKEGQNVTLSCEQNLNHDAMYWYRQDPGQGLRLIYYSQIVNDFQKGDIAEGYSVSREKKESFPLTVTSAQKNPTAFYLCASSIGAGSNQPQHFGDGTRLSIL.

The rearrangement links TRBV30 to TRBJ1-3; maybe TRBD1 (6 bases). The CDR3 is 14 residues long. Germline CDR1 GTSNPN, CDR2 SVGIG (reference sequence). V was clipped by 8 bases and J by 4 bases, with 18 bases between them. Here the CDR3 reads CARNSGGGGNTIYF. DNA of the CDR3: TGTGCCCGGAACTCCGGAGGGGGAGGAAACACCATATATTTT.